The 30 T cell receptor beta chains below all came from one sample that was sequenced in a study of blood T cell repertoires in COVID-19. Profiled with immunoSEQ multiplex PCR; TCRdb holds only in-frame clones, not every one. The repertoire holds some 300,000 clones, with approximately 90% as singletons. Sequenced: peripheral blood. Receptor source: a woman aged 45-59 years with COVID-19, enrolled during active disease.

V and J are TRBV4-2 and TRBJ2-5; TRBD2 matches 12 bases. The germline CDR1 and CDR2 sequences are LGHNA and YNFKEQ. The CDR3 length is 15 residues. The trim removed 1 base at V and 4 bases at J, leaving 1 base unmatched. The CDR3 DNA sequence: TGTGCCAGCAGCCAAGGGGGACTAGCGGGAGAGACCCAGTACTTC. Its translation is CASSQGGLAGETQYF.

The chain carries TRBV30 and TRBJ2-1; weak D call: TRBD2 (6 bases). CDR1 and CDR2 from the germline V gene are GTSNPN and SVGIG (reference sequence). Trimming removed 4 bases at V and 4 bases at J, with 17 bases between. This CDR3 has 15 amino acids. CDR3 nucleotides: TGTGCCTGGACCAAGGCGGGGAACTGGTACAATGAGCAGTTCTTC. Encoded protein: CAWTKAGNWYNEQFF.

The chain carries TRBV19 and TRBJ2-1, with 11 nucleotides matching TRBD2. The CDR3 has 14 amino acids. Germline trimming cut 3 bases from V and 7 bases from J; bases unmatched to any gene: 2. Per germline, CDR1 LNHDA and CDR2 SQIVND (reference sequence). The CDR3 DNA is TGTGCCAGTAGTATTACTAGCGGGAGTAATGAGCAGTTCTTC. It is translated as CASSITSGSNEQFF.

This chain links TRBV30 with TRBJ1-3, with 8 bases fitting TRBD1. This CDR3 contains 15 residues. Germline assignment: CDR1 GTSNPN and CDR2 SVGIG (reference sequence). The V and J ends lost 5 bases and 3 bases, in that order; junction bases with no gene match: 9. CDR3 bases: TGTGCCTGGTTTAGGCAGGGGGCCTTTGGAAACACCATATATTTT. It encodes CAWFRQGAFGNTIYF.

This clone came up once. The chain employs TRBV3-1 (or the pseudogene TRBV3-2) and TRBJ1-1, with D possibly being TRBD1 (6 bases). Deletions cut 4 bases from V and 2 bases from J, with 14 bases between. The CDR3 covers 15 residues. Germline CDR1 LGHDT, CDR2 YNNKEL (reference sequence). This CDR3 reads CASSPVGQLNTEAFF. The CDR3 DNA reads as TGTGCCAGCAGCCCCGTCGGACAGCTAAACACTGAAGCTTTCTTT.

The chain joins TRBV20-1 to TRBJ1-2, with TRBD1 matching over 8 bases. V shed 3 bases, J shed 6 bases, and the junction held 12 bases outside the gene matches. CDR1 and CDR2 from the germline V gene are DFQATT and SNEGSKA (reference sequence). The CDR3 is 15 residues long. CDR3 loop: CSASRQGTGTHGYTF. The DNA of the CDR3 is TGCAGTGCTAGTCGCCAAGGGACAGGAACACATGGCTACACCTTC.

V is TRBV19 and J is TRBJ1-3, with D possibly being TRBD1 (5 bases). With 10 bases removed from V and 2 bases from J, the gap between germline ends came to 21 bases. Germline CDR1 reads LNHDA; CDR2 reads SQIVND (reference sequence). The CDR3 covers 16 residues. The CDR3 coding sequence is TGTGCCACCACCAGGGCCCTACAGCGAACTGGAAACACCATATATTTT. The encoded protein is CATTRALQRTGNTIYF.

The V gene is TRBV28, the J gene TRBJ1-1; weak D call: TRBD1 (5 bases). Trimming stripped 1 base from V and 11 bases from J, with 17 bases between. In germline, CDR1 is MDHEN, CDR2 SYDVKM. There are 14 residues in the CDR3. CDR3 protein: CASSLLRDPGNAFF. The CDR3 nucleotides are TGTGCCAGCAGTTTATTGCGGGACCCAGGCAATGCTTTCTTT.

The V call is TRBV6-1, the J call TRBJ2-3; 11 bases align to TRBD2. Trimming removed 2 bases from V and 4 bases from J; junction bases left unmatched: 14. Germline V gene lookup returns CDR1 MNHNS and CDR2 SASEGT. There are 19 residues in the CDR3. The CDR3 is CASSEYITSGSKRADTQYF. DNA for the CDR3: TGTGCCAGCAGTGAATATATTACTAGCGGGAGTAAAAGGGCAGATACGCAGTATTTT.

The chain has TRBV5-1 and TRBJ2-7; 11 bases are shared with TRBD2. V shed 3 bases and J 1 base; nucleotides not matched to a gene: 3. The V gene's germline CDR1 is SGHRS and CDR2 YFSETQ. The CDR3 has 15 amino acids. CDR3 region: CASSSSGGSSYEQYF. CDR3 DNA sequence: TGCGCCAGCAGCTCTAGCGGGGGGAGTTCCTACGAGCAGTACTTC.

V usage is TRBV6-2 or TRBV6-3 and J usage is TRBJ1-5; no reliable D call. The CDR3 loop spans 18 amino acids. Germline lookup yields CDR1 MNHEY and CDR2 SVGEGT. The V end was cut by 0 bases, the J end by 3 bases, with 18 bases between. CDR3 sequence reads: CASSYSTVGSRFNQPQHF. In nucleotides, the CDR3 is TGTGCCAGCAGTTACTCGACGGTCGGCAGCAGGTTCAATCAGCCCCAGCATTTT.

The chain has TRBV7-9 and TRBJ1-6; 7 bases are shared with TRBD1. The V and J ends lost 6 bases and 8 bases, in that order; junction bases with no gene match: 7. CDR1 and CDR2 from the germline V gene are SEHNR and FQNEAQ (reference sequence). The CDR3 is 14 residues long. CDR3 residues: CASSWDRLDSPLHF. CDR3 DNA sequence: TGTGCCAGCAGTTGGGACAGATTGGATTCACCCCTCCACTTT.

Here the CDR3 reads CASSVPRGPIVGYTF. For the CDR3, the DNA is TGTGCCAGTAGTGTGCCCAGGGGGCCGATCGTGGGCTACACCTTC. V gene TRBV19 combines with J gene TRBJ1-2, with 8 nucleotides matching TRBD1. Trimming cost V 5 bases and J 8 bases; bases outside gene matches: 13. CDR3 length: 15 residues. Per the germline V gene, CDR1 is LNHDA and CDR2 is SQIVND (reference sequence). Filled out from reference TRBV19 and TRBJ1-2, the complete variable domain reads DGGITQSPKYLFRKEGQNVTLSCEQNLNHDAMYWYRQDPGQGLRLIYYSQIVNDFQKGDIAEGYSVSREKKESFPLTVTSAQKNPTAFYLCASSVPRGPIVGYTFGSGTRLTVV.

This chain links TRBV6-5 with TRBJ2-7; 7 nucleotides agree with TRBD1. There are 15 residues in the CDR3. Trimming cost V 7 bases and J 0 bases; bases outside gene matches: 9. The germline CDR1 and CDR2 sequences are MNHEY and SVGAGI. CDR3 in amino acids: CASTGDSWNSYEQYF. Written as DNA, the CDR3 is TGTGCCAGCACTGGGGACAGTTGGAACTCCTACGAGCAGTACTTC.

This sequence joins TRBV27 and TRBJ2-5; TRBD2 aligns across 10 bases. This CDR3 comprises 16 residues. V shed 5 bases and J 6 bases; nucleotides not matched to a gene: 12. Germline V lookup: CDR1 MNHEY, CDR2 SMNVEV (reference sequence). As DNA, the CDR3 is TGTGCCAGCAGTCAACGCGGAGCGGGAGGGGATAAGACCCAGTACTTC. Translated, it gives CASSQRGAGGDKTQYF.

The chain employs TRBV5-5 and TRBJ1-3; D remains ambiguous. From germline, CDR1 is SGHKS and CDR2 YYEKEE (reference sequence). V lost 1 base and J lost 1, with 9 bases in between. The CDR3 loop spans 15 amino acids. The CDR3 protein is CASSLYPGSGNTIYF. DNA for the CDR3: TGTGCCAGCAGCTTGTATCCGGGATCTGGAAACACCATATATTTT.

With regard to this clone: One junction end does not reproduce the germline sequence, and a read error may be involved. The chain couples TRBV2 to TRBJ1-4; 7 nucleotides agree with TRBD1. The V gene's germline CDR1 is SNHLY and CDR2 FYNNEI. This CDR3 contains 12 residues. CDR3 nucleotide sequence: TGTGCCAGCAGTCTAGGGGGCCAAAAGCTGTTTTTT. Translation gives CASSLGGQKLFF.

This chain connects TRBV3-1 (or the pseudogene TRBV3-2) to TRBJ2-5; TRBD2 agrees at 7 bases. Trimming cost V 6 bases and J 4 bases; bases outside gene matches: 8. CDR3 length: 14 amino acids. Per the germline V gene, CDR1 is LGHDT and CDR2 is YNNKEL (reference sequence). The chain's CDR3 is CASRSLGGIETQYF. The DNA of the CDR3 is TGTGCCAGCAGATCCCTGGGGGGGATAGAGACCCAGTACTTC.

The DNA for the CDR3 is TGTGCCAGCAGTTACTCGACGTACAGGGAAGGGGCAGATACGCAGTATTTT. Its protein is CASSYSTYREGADTQYF. The chain combines TRBV6-2 or TRBV6-3 with TRBJ2-3; a weak D match, TRBD1 (6 bases). V lost 0 bases, J lost 4 bases, and 17 bases lay in between. Germline V CDR1 and CDR2: MNHEY, SVGEGT. This CDR3 region has 17 residues.

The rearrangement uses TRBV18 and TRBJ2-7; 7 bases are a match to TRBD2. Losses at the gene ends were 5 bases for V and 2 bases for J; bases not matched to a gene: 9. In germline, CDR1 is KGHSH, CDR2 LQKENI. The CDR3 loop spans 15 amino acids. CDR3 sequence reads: CASSLGREPTYEQYF. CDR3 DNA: TGTGCCAGCTCATTGGGGCGGGAGCCCACCTACGAGCAGTACTTC.

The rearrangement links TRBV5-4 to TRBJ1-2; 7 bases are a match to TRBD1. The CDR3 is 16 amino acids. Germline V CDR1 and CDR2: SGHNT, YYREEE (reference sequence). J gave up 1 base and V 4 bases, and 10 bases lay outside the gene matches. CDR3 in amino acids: CASSQGTAYLNYGYTF. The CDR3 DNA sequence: TGTGCCAGCAGCCAGGGGACAGCTTATCTTAACTATGGCTACACCTTC.

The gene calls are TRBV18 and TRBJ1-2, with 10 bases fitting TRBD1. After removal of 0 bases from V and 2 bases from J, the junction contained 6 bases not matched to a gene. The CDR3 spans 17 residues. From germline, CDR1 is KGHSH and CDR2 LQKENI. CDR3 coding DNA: TGTGCCAGCTCACCACCTTTGGGACAGGGGAAGAACTATGGCTACACCTTC. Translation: CASSPPLGQGKNYGYTF.

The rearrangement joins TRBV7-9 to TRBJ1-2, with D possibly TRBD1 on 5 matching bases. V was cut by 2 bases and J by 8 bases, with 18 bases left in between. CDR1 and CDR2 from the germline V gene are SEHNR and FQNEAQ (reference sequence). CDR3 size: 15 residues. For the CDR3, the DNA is TGTGCCAGCAGCTTACCGTTCGCCAGGGCTGAGGGCTACACCTTC. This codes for CASSLPFARAEGYTF.

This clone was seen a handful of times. The CDR3 loop is CASSVEMGRIGTDTQYF. The CDR3 nucleotides read TGTGCCAGCAGCGTAGAGATGGGCAGGATTGGCACAGATACGCAGTATTTT. The chain employs TRBV9 and TRBJ2-3; D ambiguous. Germline V gene lookup returns CDR1 SGDLS and CDR2 YYNGEE. CDR3 length: 17 residues. Trimming left V 0 bases short and J 1 base short, with 15 bases between.

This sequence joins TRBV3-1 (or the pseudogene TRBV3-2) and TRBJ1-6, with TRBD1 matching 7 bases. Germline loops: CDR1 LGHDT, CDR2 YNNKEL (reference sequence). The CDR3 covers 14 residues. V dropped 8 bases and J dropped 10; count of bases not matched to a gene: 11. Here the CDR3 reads CASRLLQGGSPLHF. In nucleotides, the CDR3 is TGTGCCAGCCGCCTTCTTCAGGGGGGATCACCCCTCCACTTT.

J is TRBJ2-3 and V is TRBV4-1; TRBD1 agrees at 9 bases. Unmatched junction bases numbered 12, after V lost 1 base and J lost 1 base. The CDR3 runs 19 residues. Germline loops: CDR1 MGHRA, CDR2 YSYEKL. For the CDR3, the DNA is TGCGCCAGCAGCCAAGTCAGGGGGACAGGGATACAGGGCACAGATACGCAGTATTTT. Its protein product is CASSQVRGTGIQGTDTQYF.

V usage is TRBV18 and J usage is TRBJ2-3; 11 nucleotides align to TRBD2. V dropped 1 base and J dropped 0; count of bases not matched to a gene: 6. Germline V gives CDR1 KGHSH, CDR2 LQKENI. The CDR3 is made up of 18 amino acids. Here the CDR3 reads CASSPRRLAGPSTDTQYF. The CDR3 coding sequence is TGTGCCAGCTCACCACGAAGACTAGCGGGACCTAGCACAGATACGCAGTATTTT.

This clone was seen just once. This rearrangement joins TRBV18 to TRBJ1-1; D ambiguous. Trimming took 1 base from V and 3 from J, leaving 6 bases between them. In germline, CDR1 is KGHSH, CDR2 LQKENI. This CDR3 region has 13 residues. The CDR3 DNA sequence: TGTGCCAGCTCACCACGCCAGGACACTGAAGCTTTCTTT. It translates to CASSPRQDTEAFF.

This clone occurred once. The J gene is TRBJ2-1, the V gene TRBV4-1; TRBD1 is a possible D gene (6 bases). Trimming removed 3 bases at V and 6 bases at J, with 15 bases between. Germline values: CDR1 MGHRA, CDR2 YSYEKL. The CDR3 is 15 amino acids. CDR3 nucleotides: TGCGCCAGCAGCCAGCTACAGACAGGAATCAATGAGCAGTTCTTC. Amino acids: CASSQLQTGINEQFF.

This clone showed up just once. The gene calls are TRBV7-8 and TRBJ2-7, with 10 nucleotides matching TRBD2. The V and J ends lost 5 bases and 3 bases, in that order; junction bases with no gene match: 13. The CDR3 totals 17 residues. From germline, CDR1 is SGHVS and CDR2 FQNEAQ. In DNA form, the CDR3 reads TGTGCCAGCAGCCGAGGGTCGTACTTAGCGGGAGGCTACGAGCAGTACTTC. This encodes CASSRGSYLAGGYEQYF.